This T cell receptor (beta chain) was sequenced in a study of vaccination and CD4 T cells after COVID-19. The Oncomine TCR Beta short-read assay was applied to DNA of cultured CD4+ T cells. TCRdb ran MiXCR on the PCR reads and lists one entry per CDR3 protein. The sample has about 19,000 distinct CDR3 sequences; 31% are singletons. This clonotype has a handful of counts. Antigen: not known. This sample's treatment: approximately 10-day PBMC culture with coronavirus spike peptide pools or control peptides (ViraFEST assay). Expansion of antigen-specific T cells with peptide pools by ViraFEST preceded sequencing of TCRs. Germline-derived CDR1 and CDR2 are DFQATT and SNEGSKA (reference sequence). J gave up 14 bases and V 3 bases, and 13 bases lay outside the gene matches. The CDR3 runs 14 residues.

Sequencing was carried out using cultured CD4+ T cells from blood. This TCR derives from a human donor with COVID-19. The gene calls are TRBV20-1 and TRBJ1-4; 9 bases are a match to TRBD1. CDR3 sequence (DNA): TGCAGTGCTAGTCTCGGGACAGGGACCTTTAGGCTGTTTTTT. Amino acid sequence: CSASLGTGTFRLFF.